Presented here are 3 T cell receptor beta chains from one specimen sequenced in a study of shared clonotypes between healthy human individuals. Assay: immunoSEQ multiplex PCR; the TCRdb copy retains only in-frame clones and omits some. Of about 960,000 clones listed, about 80% are singletons. The sample comprised memory CD4+ T cells sorted from blood. The subset was: CD45RA-negative fraction. The source of these receptors is a man aged 18 to 29 in good health.

The chain uses TRBV9 and TRBJ1-2, with D possibly TRBD1 on 5 matching bases. CDR1 SGDLS and CDR2 YYNGEE come from the germline V gene. CDR3 size: 16 residues. Trimming removed 0 bases from V and 6 bases from J, with 18 bases in between. The CDR3 bases are TGTGCCAGCAGCGTAGCTGGGACGACCTCTTGGGATGGCTACACCTTC. Translation gives CASSVAGTTSWDGYTF.

Concerning this clone: Other DNA variants within this sample encode the same CDR3. The chain employs TRBV4-3 and TRBJ1-2; no reliable D call. Germline V gene lookup returns CDR1 LGHNA and CDR2 YSLEER. This CDR3 contains 14 residues. V lost 0 bases to trimming and J lost 2 bases, with 7 bases between them. CDR3 protein: CASSQDRGNYGYTF. In nucleotides, the CDR3 is TGCGCCAGCAGCCAAGATCGAGGGAACTATGGCTACACCTTC.

The V gene is TRBV9, the J gene TRBJ1-5; D is ambiguous. Germline V lookup: CDR1 SGDLS, CDR2 YYNGEE. The CDR3 loop spans 17 amino acids. Trimming shortened V by 0 bases and J by 0 bases, and 13 bases separated the two germline ends. The CDR3 region has the DNA TGTGCCAGCAGCGTAGTACCTCAAACTTATAGCAATCAGCCCCAGCATTTT. This encodes CASSVVPQTYSNQPQHF.